These 20 T cell receptor beta chains came from one sample sequenced in a study of blood T cells in healthy people across ages. With a J-beta primer mix and a sample-barcoded 5' primer, a second PCR ran 7 to 11 cycles. TCRdb re-analysed the 5' RACE reads in MiXCR, keeping a single row per CDR3 protein. The sample lists fewer than 1 million distinct CDR3 sequences; around two fifths were seen once. The specimen sequenced was blood. These receptor sequences come from a man aged 55-75 years in good health.

This clonotype was detected only a few times. The CDR3 DNA reads TGCAGCGTTGACCGCCGGGCCGACTATGGCTACACCTTC. Its protein is CSVDRRADYGYTF. The chain is built from TRBV29-1 and TRBJ1-2; the D is unclear. Germline-derived CDR1 and CDR2 are SQVTM and ANQGSEA. The CDR3 runs to 13 residues. Trimming cost V 3 bases and J 3 bases, with 11 bases left between them.

Concerning this clonotype itself: This CDR3 fails to terminate in the conserved phenylalanine or tryptophan, so it likely reflects a read error. This chain links TRBV27 with TRBJ2-1; TRBD2 matches at 11 bases. Judging by the DNA end, TRBJ2-4 fits better; the J call may be wrong. Germline lookup yields CDR1 MNHEY and CDR2 SMNVEV (reference sequence). CDR3 length: 17 residues. CDR3 bases: TGTGCCAGCAGACCCTTAGCGGGGGGGCAGGACAAAAACATTCAGTACTCC. Protein product: CASRPLAGGQDKNIQYS.

This chain connects TRBV11-3 to TRBJ2-5, with D maybe TRBD2 (6 bases). The J call may be wrong; the DNA end is better matched by TRBJ2-7. CDR3 size: 13 residues. The germline gives CDR1 SGHNT, CDR2 YENEEA. The CDR3 region is CASSLGDFYEQYF. CDR3 DNA sequence: TGTGCCAGCAGCTTAGGGGACTTCTACGAGCAGTACTTC.

This sequence joins TRBV7-2 and TRBJ2-7; possibly TRBD1 or TRBD2 for D (5 bases each). V gave up 2 bases and J gave up 0 bases, with 17 bases separating them. This CDR3 region has 17 residues. CDR1 SGHTA and CDR2 FQGNSA come from the germline V gene. The CDR3 DNA sequence: TGTGCCAGCAGCTTAAAAAACGGTATGGGGGTCTCCTACGAGCAGTACTTC. Protein sequence: CASSLKNGMGVSYEQYF.

This chain links TRBV20-1 with TRBJ1-5; D is uncertain. V dropped 0 bases and J dropped 7 bases, with 10 bases sitting between them. CDR1 and CDR2 (germline): DFQATT, SNEGSKA (reference sequence). The length of the CDR3 is 13 residues. In DNA, the CDR3 is TGCAGTGCTAGAGACGGGCCGGTACAGCCCCAGCATTTT. It translates to CSARDGPVQPQHF.

The chain couples TRBV4-3 to TRBJ1-4; 7 bases match TRBD1. From germline, CDR1 is LGHNA and CDR2 YSLEER. The CDR3 has 15 amino acids. J lost 8 bases, V lost 0 bases, and 6 bases had no gene match. The CDR3 nucleotides are TGCGCCAGCAGCCAAGATGGTGGAGGGGGCGAAAAACTGTTTTTT. Its translation: CASSQDGGGGEKLFF.

At least ten counts were recorded for this clonotype. The chain links TRBV12-3 or TRBV12-4 to TRBJ2-7, with D possibly matching TRBD1 (6 bases). The CDR3 is 12 residues long. Trimming shortened V by 7 bases and J by 5 bases, and 12 bases separated the two germline ends. DNA of the CDR3: TGTGCCAGCACCAAAGGGGGAAACGAGCAGTACTTC. Amino acid sequence: CASTKGGNEQYF.

The V and J genes are TRBV20-1 and TRBJ2-5, with 7 bases that match TRBD2. The length of the CDR3 is 14 residues. The V and J ends lost 0 bases and 3 bases, in that order; junction bases with no gene match: 4. CDR1 and CDR2 (germline): DFQATT, SNEGSKA (reference sequence). CDR3 in amino acids: CSARDEGREETQYF. The CDR3 DNA reads TGCAGTGCTAGAGATGAAGGGAGGGAAGAGACCCAGTACTTC.

There are a few counts of this clonotype. Its ends do not fully match the called genes, so a read error is possible. V and J are TRBV5-8 and TRBJ2-2; D not certain. Germline values: CDR1 SGHTS, CDR2 YDEGEE. The CDR3 contains 12 residues. The DNA of the CDR3 is TGTGCCAGCACCTTGTTCACCGGGGAGCTGTTTTTT. This gives the protein CASTLFTGELFF.

CDR3 nucleotides: TGTGCCAGCAGCTTAGTTCGGGGAGCAATCGGGGAGCTGTTTTTT. It encodes CASSLVRGAIGELFF. This sequence joins TRBV11-1 and TRBJ2-2; D is possibly TRBD2 (5 bases). The V gene's germline CDR1 is SGHAT and CDR2 FQDESV (reference sequence). V dropped 1 base and J dropped 7 bases, with 13 bases sitting between them. The CDR3 totals 15 residues.

The gene calls are TRBV12-5 and TRBJ2-3; 8 nucleotides line up with TRBD1. CDR1 and CDR2 (germline): LGHNT, FRNRAP. The V gene end was trimmed by 7 bases and the J gene end by 0 bases; junction bases not matched to a gene: 9. The CDR3 is 16 residues long. CDR3 in amino acids: CASAHRQGQSTDTQYF. In DNA, the CDR3 is TGTGCTAGTGCCCATAGACAGGGGCAGAGCACAGATACGCAGTATTTT.

Concerning this clonotype: A much larger clone lies a single base off, so this may be a read error. The chain is built from TRBV29-1 and TRBJ2-7; D possibly corresponds to TRBD2 (5 bases). V gave up 4 bases and J gave up 0 bases, with 25 bases separating them. Germline lookup yields CDR1 SQVTM and CDR2 ANQGSEA. The CDR3 spans 18 residues. The CDR3 DNA is TGCAGCGTTGTAAGGTTGCAGACGGGAAAAGGGAGCTCCTACGAGCAGTACTTC. This gives the protein CSVVRLQTGKGSSYEQYF.

The chain couples TRBV28 to TRBJ2-1, with D tentatively TRBD2 (6 bases). Germline V CDR1 and CDR2: MDHEN, SYDVKM. Trimming shortened V by 6 bases and J by 2 bases, and 20 bases separated the two germline ends. CDR3 length: 17 residues. The chain's CDR3 is CASRTRGLSNPYNEQFF. CDR3 nucleotide sequence: TGTGCCAGCAGGACTCGGGGGTTGTCTAACCCCTACAATGAGCAGTTCTTC.

V and J are TRBV20-1 and TRBJ2-1; 13 nucleotides align to TRBD2. CDR1 DFQATT and CDR2 SNEGSKA come from the germline V gene (reference sequence). V trimming: 4 bases; J trimming: 9 bases; junction bases outside the gene matches: 9. The CDR3 sequence is 15 residues long. The CDR3 is CSATAPGLAGIEQFF. The CDR3 nucleotides read TGCAGTGCTACCGCCCCGGGACTAGCGGGGATTGAGCAGTTCTTC.

This clonotype was seen a handful of times. This sequence joins TRBV6-1 and TRBJ2-3; 8 positions match TRBD2. The CDR3 contains 15 residues. The junction had 4 bases not matched to a gene; V was cut back by 4 bases and J by 1 base. Germline CDR1 and CDR2: MNHNS and SASEGT. Written as DNA, the CDR3 is TGTGCCAGCAGTGCCCAACTAGCGGGCACAGATACGCAGTATTTT. It translates to CASSAQLAGTDTQYF.

This rearrangement joins TRBV7-2 to TRBJ2-2; weak D call: TRBD2 (5 bases). From germline, CDR1 is SGHTA and CDR2 FQGNSA. Trimming shortened V by 5 bases and J by 5 bases, and 18 bases separated the two germline ends. The CDR3 covers 16 residues. CDR3 residues: CASSPYLRVITGELFF. Here the CDR3 DNA reads TGTGCCAGCAGCCCGTACTTGCGGGTGATTACCGGGGAGCTGTTTTTT.

The chain joins TRBV6-5 to TRBJ1-1, with D perhaps TRBD1 (5 bases). V was shortened by 0 bases and J by 4 bases, with 15 bases between the two germline ends. Germline V gene sequence: CDR1 MNHEY, CDR2 SVGAGI. The CDR3 is 16 amino acids. In DNA form, the CDR3 reads TGTGCCAGCAGTTACTCGAGTTTACGGGGGACCACTGAAGCTTTCTTT. Protein sequence: CASSYSSLRGTTEAFF.

The J gene is TRBJ2-1, the V gene TRBV20-1, with 8 bases matching TRBD2. Unmatched junction bases numbered 11, after V lost 6 bases and J lost 4 bases. Germline CDR1 and CDR2: DFQATT and SNEGSKA (reference sequence). CDR3 length: 15 residues. CDR3 in DNA: TGCAGTGCAATGAGGTCACTAGCGGCTTACAATGAGCAGTTCTTC. Its translation: CSAMRSLAAYNEQFF.

The chain joins TRBV11-3 to TRBJ2-1, with 7 bases that match TRBD1. Losses at the gene ends were 5 bases for V and 6 bases for J; bases not matched to a gene: 7. The CDR3 runs 14 residues. The V gene's germline CDR1 is SGHNT and CDR2 YENEEA. The CDR3 loop reads CASSRTGDSNEQFF. CDR3 DNA sequence: TGTGCCAGCAGCCGAACCGGGGACAGCAATGAGCAGTTCTTC. The full variable domain, completed using reference TRBV11-3 and TRBJ2-1, is EAGVVQSPRYKIIEKKQPVAFWCNPISGHNTLYWYLQNLGQGPELLIRYENEEAVDDSQLPKDRFSAERLKGVDSTLKIQPAELGDSAVYLCASSRTGDSNEQFFGPGTRLTVL.

With regard to this clonotype: A read error may account for a junction end that differs from germline. This chain links TRBV4-1 with TRBJ2-2; D unresolved. Germline loops: CDR1 MGHRA, CDR2 YSYEKL. CDR3 length: 16 residues. CDR3 sequence: CANSQVGKGNTGELFF. CDR3 bases: TGCGCCAACAGCCAAGTGGGGAAGGGAAACACCGGGGAGCTGTTTTTT.